The present TCR beta chain was sequenced within a study of OX40 agonist ivuxolimab in advanced cancers. Looking at the study overall: Patients were treated with intravenous ivuxolimab, dosed at 0.01 to 10 mg/kg and infused every 2 weeks. Patients assigned to dose escalation were diagnosed with hepatocellular carcinoma, melanoma, renal cell or head and neck cancer. Participants, 82.7% male, averaged approximately 56 years of age, ranging from about 23 to 90. Partial responses were seen in three patients, one with hepatocellular carcinoma and two with cutaneous melanoma.

Data came from immunoSEQ multiplex PCR; TCRdb stores just in-frame clones and leaves some out. The sample includes some 46,000 clones, around 85% of them seen just once. V was shortened by 11 bases and J by 5 bases, with 18 bases between the two germline ends. Germline V gene lookup returns CDR1 MNHEY and CDR2 SVGAGI. This CDR3 region has 14 residues. V and J are TRBV6-5 and TRBJ2-2; D is possibly TRBD1 or TRBD2 (7 bases each). Sequencing used CD4+ or CD8+ T cells sorted from blood, obtained in a trial of the OX40 agonist ivuxolimab. The origin of this receptor is an adult with an advanced solid tumor such as melanoma, head and neck, liver or kidney cancer. This CDR3 reads CAGGDSGGTGELFF. DNA for the CDR3: TGTGCCGGGGGGGACAGCGGAGGAACCGGGGAGCTGTTTTTT.